One T cell receptor (beta chain) is described in this entry. The sample is drawn from a study of T cell changes during pregnancy in multiple sclerosis. Profiling relied on immunoSEQ multiplex PCR, and the TCRdb table lists in-frame clones only, not all of them. The repertoire holds tens of thousands of clones, around 92% seen once, with about 2.5% in the top ten. CDR3 length: 15 amino acids. Per germline, CDR1 SNHLY and CDR2 FYNNEI. V lost 8 bases and J lost 7, with 23 bases in between. The J gene is TRBJ1-2, the V gene TRBV2, with TRBD1 as a possible D gene (5 bases). This TCR came from a female donor with multiple sclerosis, enrolled in a pregnancy study. Here the sequenced sample was peripheral blood, taken before pregnancy. Here the CDR3 reads CASSRGREGYGGYTF. CDR3 nucleotides: TGTGCCAGCTCCCGCGGCAGGGAGGGTTATGGTGGCTACACCTTC.